The T cell receptor (beta chain) under discussion was sequenced for a study of radiation and T cells in renal cell carcinoma. The study's findings and limits: Top tumor clonotypes rose in blood 2 weeks post-radiation, then contracted.

Time point reported: baseline pretreatment blood. Treatment here: 15 Gy SBRT to primary tumor, nephrectomy 4 weeks later. Clear cell pathology was present in this patient's renal cell carcinoma. Sequencing was performed with immunoSEQ multiplex PCR; in TCRdb, only in-frame clones are kept and a portion is missing. The data contain some 150,000 clones, about 88% of them seen just once; the ten biggest clones take up around 12%. About this clone itself: Antigen unknown.

Deletions cut 4 bases from V and 2 bases from J, with 17 bases between. The germline V gene encodes CDR1 SGHNT and CDR2 YYREEE (reference sequence). This CDR3 is built from 16 residues. This chain uses TRBV5-4 with TRBJ2-3; D possibly matches TRBD1 or TRBD2 (6 bases each). The material sequenced was blood, taken from a patient whose treatment included radiotherapy and nephrectomy. This TCR came from a woman between 45 and 60 years old with renal cell carcinoma. The CDR3 here is CASSVRRGANTDTQYF. The CDR3 DNA is TGTGCCAGCAGCGTTCGTAGGGGGGCAAACACAGATACGCAGTATTTT.